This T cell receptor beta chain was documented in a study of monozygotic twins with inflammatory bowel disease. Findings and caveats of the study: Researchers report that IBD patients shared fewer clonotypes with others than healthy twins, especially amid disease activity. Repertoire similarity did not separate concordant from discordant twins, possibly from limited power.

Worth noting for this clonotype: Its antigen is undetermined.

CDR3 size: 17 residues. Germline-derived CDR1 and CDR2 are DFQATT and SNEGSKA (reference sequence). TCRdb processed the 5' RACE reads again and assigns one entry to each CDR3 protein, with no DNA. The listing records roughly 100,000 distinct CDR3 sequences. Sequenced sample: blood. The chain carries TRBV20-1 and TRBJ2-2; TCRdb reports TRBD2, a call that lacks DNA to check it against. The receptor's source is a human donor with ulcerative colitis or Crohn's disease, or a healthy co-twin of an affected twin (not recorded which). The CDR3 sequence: CSAKRLAGPSNTGELFF.